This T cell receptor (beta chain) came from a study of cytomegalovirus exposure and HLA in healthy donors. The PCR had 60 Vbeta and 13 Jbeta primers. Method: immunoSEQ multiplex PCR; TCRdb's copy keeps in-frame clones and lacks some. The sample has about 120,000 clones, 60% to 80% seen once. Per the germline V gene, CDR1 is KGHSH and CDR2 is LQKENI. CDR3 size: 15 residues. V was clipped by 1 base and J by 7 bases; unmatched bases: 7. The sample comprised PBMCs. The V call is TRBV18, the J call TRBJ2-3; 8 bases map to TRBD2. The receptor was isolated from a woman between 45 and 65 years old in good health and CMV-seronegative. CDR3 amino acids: CASSPQGVAGNTQYF. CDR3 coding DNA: TGTGCCAGCTCACCACAGGGAGTAGCGGGAAATACGCAGTATTTT.